The clone carrying this TCR beta chain was counted only a few times. Its antigen remains unknown. This CDR3 comprises 19 residues. Trimming took 1 base from V and 0 from J; bases not matched to a gene: 10. CDR1 and CDR2 (germline): SGHTA, FQGNSA. The data originate from a study of blood T cells in healthy people across ages. Notes on the study in general: Possibly, changes in expanded clonotypes were confounded because donor CMV status was unknown.

A sample-barcoded 5' primer and a J-beta primer mix were used in a second PCR of about 7 to 11 cycles. TCRdb recomputed calls from the 5' RACE reads with MiXCR, one row per CDR3 protein. The sample has 600,000 or so distinct CDR3 sequences; around a fifth are singletons. The receptor comes from a man in his sixties or seventies in good health. The V gene is TRBV7-2, the J gene TRBJ1-3; 9 bases line up with TRBD1. Sequenced: blood. CDR3 sequence reads: CASSLVGQGRHLSGNTIYF. The CDR3 coding sequence is TGTGCCAGCAGCTTAGTCGGACAGGGGAGGCATCTCTCTGGAAACACCATATATTTT.